Shown below are 31 T cell receptor beta chains from a single sample sequenced in a study of blood T cell repertoires in COVID-19. Some clones are missing from TCRdb's copy, which holds only in-frame ones; the method was immunoSEQ multiplex PCR. This table holds over 200,000 clones, roughly 89% found once. The sample taken for sequencing was PBMCs or T cells enriched from blood (not recorded which). The receptors were sampled from a woman aged 40 to 50 who had recovered from COVID-19.

V and J are TRBV9 and TRBJ2-1; 9 positions agree with TRBD2. V was clipped by 5 bases and J by 4 bases; unmatched bases: 7. Germline values: CDR1 SGDLS, CDR2 YYNGEE. CDR3 length: 15 amino acids. CDR3 region: CASSTGLAFYNEQFF. The CDR3 DNA reads TGTGCCAGCAGTACGGGACTAGCTTTTTACAATGAGCAGTTCTTC.

The chain combines TRBV9 with TRBJ2-5; 8 nucleotides match TRBD2. From germline, CDR1 is SGDLS and CDR2 YYNGEE. V lost 4 bases, J lost 1 base, and 9 bases stayed unmatched. CDR3 length: 16 residues. CDR3 in amino acids: CASSPSGAGGQETQYF. The CDR3 coding sequence is TGTGCCAGCAGCCCCTCAGGGGCGGGGGGCCAAGAGACCCAGTACTTC.

The chain's CDR3 is CASSQAGTLFYNEQFF. In DNA form, the CDR3 reads TGTGCCAGCAGTCAGGCCGGGACTCTTTTCTACAATGAGCAGTTCTTC. The chain has TRBV28 and TRBJ2-1; TRBD2 might be the D (6 bases). Germline CDR1 is MDHEN and CDR2 is SYDVKM. The CDR3 consists of 16 residues. V shed 5 bases and J shed 3 bases, with 17 bases lying between them.

The chain couples TRBV9 to TRBJ2-1; no clear D. Germline V gene lookup returns CDR1 SGDLS and CDR2 YYNGEE. V was cut by 2 bases and J by 4 bases, with 7 bases left in between. The length of the CDR3 is 13 residues. This chain's CDR3 is CASSVEEYNEQFF. As DNA, the CDR3 is TGTGCCAGCAGCGTCGAAGAGTACAATGAGCAGTTCTTC.

V is TRBV28 and J is TRBJ2-7; D is perhaps TRBD1 (5 bases). This CDR3 region has 15 residues. In germline, CDR1 is MDHEN, CDR2 SYDVKM. Trimming took 4 bases from V and 2 from J, leaving 15 bases between them. CDR3 sequence reads: CASSSYRKNTYEQYF. The CDR3 region has the DNA TGTGCCAGCAGTTCTTACAGGAAGAACACCTACGAGCAGTACTTC. Supplemented by reference TRBV28 and TRBJ2-7, the full variable domain reads DVKVTQSSRYLVKRTGEKVFLECVQDMDHENMFWYRQDPGLGLRLIYFSYDVKMKEKGDIPEGYSVSREKKERFSLILESASTNQTSMYLCASSSYRKNTYEQYFGPGTRLTVT.

This chain links TRBV12-3 or TRBV12-4 with TRBJ1-2; 7 bases are a match to TRBD1. The CDR3 loop spans 13 amino acids. Losses at the gene ends were 5 bases for V and 6 bases for J; bases not matched to a gene: 6. CDR3 bases: TGTGCCAGCAGTCCCGACAGGGTGAATGGCTACACCTTC. Translating gives CASSPDRVNGYTF.

CDR3 sequence reads: CASSGQGGGYTF. For the CDR3, the DNA is TGTGCCAGCAGCGGACAGGGAGGTGGCTACACCTTC. The J gene is TRBJ1-2, the V gene TRBV2; TRBD1 agrees at 8 bases. V trimming: 6 bases; J trimming: 7 bases; junction bases outside the gene matches: 4. Germline V gives CDR1 SNHLY, CDR2 FYNNEI. The CDR3 sequence is 12 residues long.

This chain connects TRBV19 to TRBJ1-4; the D is unclear. Germline V gene data show CDR1 as LNHDA and CDR2 as SQIVND (reference sequence). Between the trimmed V and J ends, which lost 3 bases and 8 bases, there was a span of 16 bases. The CDR3 is made up of 15 amino acids. As DNA, the CDR3 is TGTGCCAGTAGTATCCCGGCGGCGGCTACCGAAAAACTGTTTTTT. Translated: CASSIPAAATEKLFF.

The CDR3 DNA reads as TGTGCCAGCAGCGCCTACGCCGGGACTAGCGGGAGCTACGAGCAGTACGTC. Translating it yields CASSAYAGTSGSYEQYV. The chain links TRBV7-8 to TRBJ2-7, with 14 bases aligning to TRBD2. This CDR3 has 17 residues. Trimming removed 5 bases from V and 3 bases from J; junction bases left unmatched: 9. Germline loops: CDR1 SGHVS, CDR2 FQNEAQ.

V is TRBV7-9 and J is TRBJ2-1, with unresolved D. Between the trimmed V and J ends, which lost 4 bases and 9 bases, there was a span of 10 bases. This CDR3 has 12 residues. Germline-derived CDR1 and CDR2 are SEHNR and FQNEAQ (reference sequence). The CDR3 DNA is TGTGCCAGCAGCTCACCAGCAGGTGAGCAGTTCTTC. It encodes CASSSPAGEQFF.

The V call is TRBV27, the J call TRBJ2-3; D call uncertain. Trimming took 7 bases from V and 1 from J, leaving 9 bases between them. Germline V gene sequence: CDR1 MNHEY, CDR2 SMNVEV (reference sequence). The CDR3 totals 13 residues. The CDR3, as DNA: TGTGCCAGCATTCGACACGGCACAGATACGCAGTATTTT. Translated: CASIRHGTDTQYF.

This chain uses TRBV3-1 (or the pseudogene TRBV3-2) with TRBJ2-3; TRBD2 matches 8 bases. The CDR3 is made up of 17 amino acids. Looked up from germline, CDR1 is LGHDT and CDR2 is YNNKEL (reference sequence). V shed 1 base, J shed 3 bases, and the junction held 9 bases outside the gene matches. The CDR3 here is CASSQAIAGYATDTQYF. The CDR3 DNA reads as TGTGCCAGCAGCCAAGCAATAGCGGGATACGCAACAGATACGCAGTATTTT.

In this sample, this clone turned up a few times. This chain links TRBV7-2 with TRBJ2-1; no clear D gene. Germline values: CDR1 SGHTA, CDR2 FQGNSA. The CDR3 is made up of 15 amino acids. Trimming removed 5 bases from V and 8 bases from J, with 19 bases in between. The CDR3 protein is CASSITSGPTHEQFF. The CDR3 DNA reads TGTGCCAGCAGCATCACTTCAGGCCCCACACATGAGCAGTTCTTC.

This clone has just a few counts. V gene TRBV18 combines with J gene TRBJ2-7; possibly TRBD2 for D (5 bases). Trimming took off 3 bases at V and 2 bases at J, with 11 bases between the two ends. The CDR3 is made up of 14 amino acids. Looked up from germline, CDR1 is KGHSH and CDR2 is LQKENI. The CDR3 loop is CASSPPSQPYEQYF. The CDR3 region has the DNA TGTGCCAGCTCACCCCCTAGCCAACCCTACGAGCAGTACTTC.

The V call is TRBV6-5, the J call TRBJ2-7; 9 bases are a match to TRBD2. CDR1 and CDR2 from the germline V gene are MNHEY and SVGAGI. Losses at the gene ends were 2 bases for V and 4 bases for J; bases not matched to a gene: 3. This CDR3 comprises 14 residues. CDR3 DNA sequence: TGTGCCAGCAGTTACCTAGCGGGAAGGTACGAGCAGTACTTC. This codes for CASSYLAGRYEQYF.

V is TRBV5-1 and J is TRBJ2-7; 10 bases are a match to TRBD2. V shed 3 bases, J shed 4 bases, and the junction held 4 bases outside the gene matches. CDR1 and CDR2 from the germline V gene are SGHRS and YFSETQ. The CDR3 is 14 amino acids. CDR3 in DNA: TGCGCCAGCAGCTCGTCTAGCGGGAGTTACGAGCAGTACTTC. It yields the protein CASSSSSGSYEQYF.

This clone turned up a few times. This CDR3 is CASSLEAYEQYF. CDR3 nucleotides: TGTGCCAGCAGTTTAGAGGCCTACGAGCAGTACTTC. The gene calls are TRBV28 and TRBJ2-7; no clear D. Trimming removed 2 bases at V and 2 bases at J, with 4 bases between. The CDR3 totals 12 residues. CDR1 is MDHEN and CDR2 is SYDVKM in the germline V gene. Variable domain in full (rest from reference TRBV28 and TRBJ2-7): DVKVTQSSRYLVKRTGEKVFLECVQDMDHENMFWYRQDPGLGLRLIYFSYDVKMKEKGDIPEGYSVSREKKERFSLILESASTNQTSMYLCASSLEAYEQYFGPGTRLTVT.

The chain is built from TRBV7-2 and TRBJ2-3; maybe TRBD2 (6 bases). CDR3 length: 15 amino acids. Germline CDR1 reads SGHTA; CDR2 reads FQGNSA. Trimming removed 1 base at V and 5 bases at J, with 13 bases between. The CDR3 region has the DNA TGTGCCAGCAGCTTAGAAGGGGTGCGGGGAGATACGCAGTATTTT. Translating it yields CASSLEGVRGDTQYF.

The rearrangement uses TRBV5-4 and TRBJ1-1; a weak D match, TRBD1 (5 bases). This CDR3 region has 15 residues. CDR1 and CDR2 from the germline V gene are SGHNT and YYREEE (reference sequence). V lost 0 bases and J lost 2, with 11 bases in between. CDR3: CASSLGGPANTEAFF. As DNA, the CDR3 is TGTGCCAGCAGCTTGGGGGGCCCCGCAAACACTGAAGCTTTCTTT.

This chain connects TRBV27 to TRBJ2-1, with a possible D match to TRBD2 (6 bases). CDR1 is MNHEY, CDR2 SMNVEV, per germline (reference sequence). Trimming cost V 6 bases and J 5 bases, with 17 bases left between them. This CDR3 spans 15 amino acids. The CDR3 protein is CASSGSGDRHNEQFF. For the CDR3, the DNA is TGTGCCAGCAGCGGGAGTGGTGATCGACACAATGAGCAGTTCTTC.

DNA for the CDR3: TGTGCCAGCAGCCCCGGACTAGCGGGAGTCGGAGAGACCCAGTACTTC. Translation gives CASSPGLAGVGETQYF. The chain employs TRBV7-3 and TRBJ2-5; 13 bases align to TRBD2. The J segment lost 4 bases and the V segment lost 5 bases, leaving 7 bases of the junction unmatched. The CDR3 has 16 amino acids. CDR1 is SGHTA, CDR2 FQGTGA, per germline.

This rearrangement joins TRBV4-3 to TRBJ2-1; 7 bases fit TRBD2. V shed 0 bases and J 2 bases; nucleotides not matched to a gene: 1. Germline V gene sequence: CDR1 LGHNA, CDR2 YSLEER. This CDR3 is built from 15 residues. CDR3 DNA sequence: TGCGCCAGCAGCCAAGAGCGGGAGCCCTACAATGAGCAGTTCTTC. Residues: CASSQEREPYNEQFF.

V is TRBV28 and J is TRBJ1-5; a possible D gene is TRBD1 (5 bases). Germline-derived CDR1 and CDR2 are MDHEN and SYDVKM. This CDR3 comprises 15 residues. V lost 4 bases, J lost 4 bases, and 14 bases lay in between. Here the CDR3 reads CASSSGGEGNQPQHF. The CDR3 DNA reads as TGTGCCAGCAGTTCCGGGGGAGAGGGAAATCAGCCCCAGCATTTT.

CDR3 residues: CASSLAPGQGYTGELFF. DNA of the CDR3: TGTGCCAGCAGCTTAGCACCGGGACAGGGGTACACCGGGGAGCTGTTTTTT. The J gene is TRBJ2-2, the V gene TRBV7-9; TRBD1 aligns across 10 bases. The J segment lost 3 bases and the V segment lost 0 bases, leaving 4 bases of the junction unmatched. In germline, CDR1 is SEHNR, CDR2 FQNEAQ (reference sequence). The CDR3 consists of 17 residues.

The chain uses TRBV7-9 and TRBJ2-3; the D gene is possibly TRBD2 (6 bases). The CDR3 extends over 16 amino acids. Germline V gene lookup returns CDR1 SEHNR and CDR2 FQNEAQ (reference sequence). Trimming pared 0 bases from V and 2 bases from J, leaving 12 bases between. CDR3 sequence (DNA): TGTGCCAGCAGCTTAGCGGGAGGCGGTAACACAGATACGCAGTATTTT. This codes for CASSLAGGGNTDTQYF.

This chain uses TRBV28 with TRBJ1-2; TRBD1 agrees at 8 bases. Germline-derived CDR1 and CDR2 are MDHEN and SYDVKM. The CDR3 is 15 amino acids. Germline trimming cut 7 bases from V and 4 bases from J; bases unmatched to any gene: 11. CDR3 amino acids: CASTSQGGRGYGYTF. The CDR3 nucleotides read TGTGCCAGCACTTCACAGGGGGGGCGCGGCTATGGCTACACCTTC.

This clone showed up just once. V and J are TRBV9 and TRBJ1-3; D may be TRBD1 (6 bases). The V gene's germline CDR1 is SGDLS and CDR2 YYNGEE. The length of the CDR3 is 15 residues. Between the trimmed V and J ends, which lost 0 bases and 2 bases, there was a span of 9 bases. The CDR3 sequence: CASSVVGGPGNTIYF. CDR3 bases: TGTGCCAGCAGCGTAGTAGGGGGACCTGGAAACACCATATATTTT.

This CDR3 is CASSGGTSGYTF. CDR3 bases: TGCGCCAGCAGCGGCGGGACGTCTGGCTACACCTTC. The chain couples TRBV5-1 to TRBJ1-2; TRBD1 might be the D (5 bases). The V gene's germline CDR1 is SGHRS and CDR2 YFSETQ. This CDR3 comprises 12 residues. Deletions cut 4 bases from V and 7 bases from J, with 11 bases between. The full variable domain, rest sourced from reference TRBV5-1 and TRBJ1-2, is KAGVTQTPRYLIKTRGQQVTLSCSPISGHRSVSWYQQTPGQGLQFLFEYFSETQRNKGNFPGRFSGRQFSNSRSEMNVSTLELGDSALYLCASSGGTSGYTFGSGTRLTVV.

This clone appeared once. This chain connects TRBV7-9 to TRBJ2-7, with D perhaps TRBD1 (6 bases). With 3 bases removed from V and 7 bases from J, the gap between germline ends came to 16 bases. Germline-derived CDR1 and CDR2 are SEHNR and FQNEAQ (reference sequence). This CDR3 is built from 14 residues. The CDR3 region is CASSFLGSTGEQYF. In nucleotides, the CDR3 is TGTGCCAGCAGCTTCCTAGGCTCTACAGGGGAGCAGTACTTC.

This chain joins TRBV19 and TRBJ1-2; D uncertain. V lost 7 bases to trimming and J lost 8 bases, with 17 bases between them. The CDR3 consists of 13 residues. CDR1 and CDR2 (germline): LNHDA, SQIVND (reference sequence). The CDR3 coding sequence is TGTGCCAGTACCAGAGACACGGATGGGGGCTACACCTTC. It codes for CASTRDTDGGYTF.

J is TRBJ2-7 and V is TRBV5-1; the D gene is possibly TRBD2 (6 bases). Germline CDR1 is SGHRS and CDR2 is YFSETQ. The CDR3 runs 14 residues. V was trimmed by 2 bases and J by 7 bases, leaving 16 bases between them. The CDR3 loop reads CASSFSGTAGEQYF. CDR3 DNA sequence: TGCGCCAGCAGCTTTTCCGGGACTGCTGGAGAGCAGTACTTC.